The 4 T cell receptor beta chains below come from one sample, sequenced in a study of identical twins. From the 5' RACE reads, TCRdb called clonotypes with MiXCR, one entry per CDR3 protein. The sample carries 600,000 to 850,000 distinct CDR3 sequences, 15% to 20% recorded once. These records were also assigned to another study, of T cells expressing NK-cell markers.

Sample: PBMCs. These receptor sequences come from a young woman in good health.

The genes are TRBV27 and TRBJ2-2, with D possibly being TRBD2 (5 bases). Trimming removed 4 bases from V and 3 bases from J, with 15 bases in between. The CDR3 consists of 16 residues. The V gene's germline CDR1 is MNHEY and CDR2 SMNVEV (reference sequence). This CDR3 reads CASSSVTGSYTGELFF. CDR3 in DNA: TGTGCCAGCAGTTCCGTGACGGGGAGCTACACCGGGGAGCTGTTTTTT.

This clonotype is a singleton in its sample. The gene calls are TRBV9 and TRBJ2-5; 9 bases are shared with TRBD2. CDR1 is SGDLS, CDR2 YYNGEE, per germline. Trimming at V came to 0 bases and at J to 4 bases, leaving 7 bases not matched to a gene. CDR3 length equals 16 residues. The DNA for the CDR3 is TGTGCCAGCAGCGTAGCGAGTAGCGGGAGAGGAGAGACCCAGTACTTC. Translated: CASSVASSGRGETQYF.

In this sample, this clonotype turned up once. The rearrangement joins TRBV29-1 to TRBJ2-2; possibly TRBD2 for D (5 bases). The germline gives CDR1 SQVTM, CDR2 ANQGSEA. Trimming shortened V by 4 bases and J by 2 bases, and 11 bases separated the two germline ends. CDR3 size: 14 residues. The CDR3 bases are TGCAGCGTTGGTGGGAGTCTAAACACCGGGGAGCTGTTTTTT. It codes for CSVGGSLNTGELFF.

The rearrangement links TRBV6-5 to TRBJ2-7; a weak D match, TRBD1 (6 bases). The V gene's germline CDR1 is MNHEY and CDR2 SVGAGI. Trimming left V 0 bases short and J 8 bases short, with 20 bases between. The CDR3 length is 16 residues. The CDR3 is CASSYSLANHRAKQYF. The CDR3 region has the DNA TGTGCCAGCAGTTACTCGCTCGCCAACCACAGGGCCAAGCAGTACTTC.